A single sample gave rise to the 5 T cell receptor beta chains below, sequenced in a study of shared clonotypes between healthy human individuals. Repertoires were generated with immunoSEQ multiplex PCR, while TCRdb's copy carries only in-frame clones and drops some. The repertoire includes about 1,900,000 clones, about 94% of them detected once, and more than 0.9% sits in the top ten. As defined, naive CD8 cells were CD45RO-negative and positively selected for CCR7, with terminally differentiated effector memory CD45RA+ cells excluded. Material: naive CD8+ T cells sorted from blood. The receptors were sampled from a man aged 18 to 30 in good health.

V gene TRBV12-5 combines with J gene TRBJ2-7; D not certain. The germline V and J ends were trimmed by 6 bases and 11 bases, with 20 bases remaining between them. The CDR3 covers 13 residues. The V gene's germline CDR1 is LGHNT and CDR2 FRNRAP. This CDR3 is CASGKYGPPVEYF. CDR3 DNA: TGTGCTAGTGGAAAATATGGACCCCCTGTCGAGTACTTC.

The J gene is TRBJ2-3, the V gene TRBV7-6, with D uncertain. The length of the CDR3 is 12 residues. Germline V gene sequence: CDR1 SGHVS, CDR2 FNYEAQ. The V end was cut by 10 bases, the J end by 3 bases, with 11 bases between. CDR3 loop: CATSDATDTQYF. The CDR3 DNA reads as TGTGCCACCTCAGATGCTACAGATACGCAGTATTTT.

The chain joins TRBV11-2 to TRBJ2-1; D is ambiguous. The CDR3 is made up of 16 amino acids. Trimming cost V 0 bases and J 7 bases, with 16 bases left between them. In germline, CDR1 is SGHAT, CDR2 FQNNGV. CDR3 region: CASSLDLDLLGNEQFF. The DNA for the CDR3 is TGTGCCAGCAGCTTAGATCTTGACCTCCTAGGAAATGAGCAGTTCTTC.

The chain couples TRBV4-1 to TRBJ2-7; 7 bases align to TRBD1. Germline-derived CDR1 and CDR2 are MGHRA and YSYEKL. The length of the CDR3 is 15 residues. J was trimmed by 1 base and V by 5 bases; bases with no gene match: 8. CDR3 protein: CASSVRQGGSYEQYF. In DNA, the CDR3 is TGCGCCAGCAGCGTTAGACAGGGTGGTTCCTACGAGCAGTACTTC.

This chain links TRBV6-1 with TRBJ2-7, with a possible D match to TRBD1 (5 bases). Trimming cost V 6 bases and J 7 bases, with 16 bases left between them. Germline lookup yields CDR1 MNHNS and CDR2 SASEGT. CDR3 length: 13 residues. Written as DNA, the CDR3 is TGTGCCAGCAGACAGGACGCTAGTATAGAGCAGTACTTC. It specifies CASRQDASIEQYF.